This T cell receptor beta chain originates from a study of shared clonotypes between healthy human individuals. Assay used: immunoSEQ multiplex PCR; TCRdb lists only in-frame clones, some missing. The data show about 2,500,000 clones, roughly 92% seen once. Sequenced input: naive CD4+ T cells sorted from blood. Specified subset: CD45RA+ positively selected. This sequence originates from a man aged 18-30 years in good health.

This CDR3 is CASSIRQGVKNEQYF. CDR3 DNA sequence: TGTGCCAGCAGTATACGACAGGGAGTCAAGAACGAGCAGTACTTC. This chain links TRBV28 with TRBJ2-7, with 7 bases identical to TRBD1. The junction had 12 bases not matched to a gene; V was cut back by 5 bases and J by 5 bases. This CDR3 has 15 residues. Germline V lookup: CDR1 MDHEN, CDR2 SYDVKM.